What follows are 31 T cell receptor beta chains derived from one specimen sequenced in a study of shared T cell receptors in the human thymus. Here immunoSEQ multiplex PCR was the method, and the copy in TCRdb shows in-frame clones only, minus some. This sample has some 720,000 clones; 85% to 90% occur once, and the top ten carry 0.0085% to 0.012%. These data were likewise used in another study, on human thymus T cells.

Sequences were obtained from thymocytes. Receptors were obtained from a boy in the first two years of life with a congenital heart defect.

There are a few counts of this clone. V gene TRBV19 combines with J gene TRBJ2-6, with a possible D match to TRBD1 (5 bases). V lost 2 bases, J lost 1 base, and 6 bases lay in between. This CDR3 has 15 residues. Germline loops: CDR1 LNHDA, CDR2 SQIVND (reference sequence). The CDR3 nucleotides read TGTGCCAGTAGTATAAGGGGTTCTGGGGCCAACGTCCTGACTTTC. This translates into CASSIRGSGANVLTF.

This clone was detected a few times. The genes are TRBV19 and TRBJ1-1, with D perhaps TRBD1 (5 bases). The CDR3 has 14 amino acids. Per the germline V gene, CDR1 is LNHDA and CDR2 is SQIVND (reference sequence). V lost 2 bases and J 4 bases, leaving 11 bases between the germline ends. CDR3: CASSIPGVCTEAFF. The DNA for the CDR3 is TGTGCCAGTAGTATACCGGGGGTTTGCACTGAAGCTTTCTTT.

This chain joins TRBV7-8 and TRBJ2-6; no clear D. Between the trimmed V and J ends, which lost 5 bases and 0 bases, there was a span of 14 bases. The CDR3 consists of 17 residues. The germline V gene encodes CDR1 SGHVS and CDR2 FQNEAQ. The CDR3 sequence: CASSRRAILSGANVLTF. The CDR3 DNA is TGTGCCAGCAGCCGAAGAGCGATCCTCTCTGGGGCCAACGTCCTGACTTTC. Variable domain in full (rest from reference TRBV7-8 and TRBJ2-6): GAGVSQSPRYKVAKRGQDVALRCDPISGHVSLFWYQQALGQGPEFLTYFQNEAQLDKSGLPSDRFFAERPEGSVSTLKIQRTQQEDSAVYLCASSRRAILSGANVLTFGAGSRLTVL.

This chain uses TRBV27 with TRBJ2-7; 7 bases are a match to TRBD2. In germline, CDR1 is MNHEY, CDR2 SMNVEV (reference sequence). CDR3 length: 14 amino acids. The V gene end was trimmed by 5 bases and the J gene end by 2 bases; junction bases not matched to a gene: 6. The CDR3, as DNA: TGTGCCAGCAGTGATACTAGCGATGCCTACGAGCAGTACTTC. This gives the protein CASSDTSDAYEQYF.

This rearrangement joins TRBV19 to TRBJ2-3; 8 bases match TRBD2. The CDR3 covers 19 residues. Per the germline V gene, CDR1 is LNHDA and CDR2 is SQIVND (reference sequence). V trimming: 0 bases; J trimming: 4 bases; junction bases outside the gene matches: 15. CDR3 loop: CASSIDRPRNGRAPDTQYF. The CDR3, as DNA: TGTGCCAGTAGTATAGATCGCCCAAGGAACGGGAGGGCCCCAGATACGCAGTATTTT.

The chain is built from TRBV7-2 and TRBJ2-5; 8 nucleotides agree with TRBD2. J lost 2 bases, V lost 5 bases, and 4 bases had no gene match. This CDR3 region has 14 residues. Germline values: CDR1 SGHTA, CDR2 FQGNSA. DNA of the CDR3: TGTGCCAGCAGCCCGAGCGGGGGTCAAGAGACCCAGTACTTC. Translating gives CASSPSGGQETQYF. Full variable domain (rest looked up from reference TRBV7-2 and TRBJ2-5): GAGVSQSPSNKVTEKGKDVELRCDPISGHTALYWYRQSLGQGLEFLIYFQGNSAPDKSGLPSDRFSAERTGGSVSTLTIQRTQQEDSAVYLCASSPSGGQETQYFGPGTRLLVL.

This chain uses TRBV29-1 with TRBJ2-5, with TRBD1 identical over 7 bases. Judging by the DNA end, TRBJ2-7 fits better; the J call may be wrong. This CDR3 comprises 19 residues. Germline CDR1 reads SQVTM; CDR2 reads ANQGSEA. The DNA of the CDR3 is TGCAGCGTCCGAACCCTAAACGAGGACAGGTGGAATCCGATGCACGAGCAGTACTTC. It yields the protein CSVRTLNEDRWNPMHEQYF.

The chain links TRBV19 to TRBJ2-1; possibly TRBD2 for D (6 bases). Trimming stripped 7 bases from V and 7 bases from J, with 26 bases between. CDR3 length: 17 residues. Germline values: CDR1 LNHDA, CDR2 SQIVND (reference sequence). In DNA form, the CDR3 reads TGTGCCAGTACCTTGGTGTGGTGGGAGGAACCACAGAATGAGCAGTTCTTC. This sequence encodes CASTLVWWEEPQNEQFF.

CDR3 residues: CASSLRRSGTGGAGEQYF. The DNA of the CDR3 is TGTGCCAGCAGTTTACGGCGATCCGGGACAGGGGGCGCGGGCGAGCAGTACTTC. V usage is TRBV27 and J usage is TRBJ2-7, with 12 bases that match TRBD1. Germline V gene sequence: CDR1 MNHEY, CDR2 SMNVEV (reference sequence). J gave up 6 bases and V 2 bases, and 14 bases lay outside the gene matches. The length of the CDR3 is 18 residues.

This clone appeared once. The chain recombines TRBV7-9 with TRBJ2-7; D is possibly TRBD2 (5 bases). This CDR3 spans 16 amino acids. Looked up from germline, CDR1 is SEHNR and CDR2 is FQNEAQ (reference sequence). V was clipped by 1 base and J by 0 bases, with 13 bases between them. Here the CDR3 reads CASSLVRLPSSYEQYF. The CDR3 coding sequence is TGTGCCAGCAGCTTAGTAAGACTACCGAGCTCCTACGAGCAGTACTTC.

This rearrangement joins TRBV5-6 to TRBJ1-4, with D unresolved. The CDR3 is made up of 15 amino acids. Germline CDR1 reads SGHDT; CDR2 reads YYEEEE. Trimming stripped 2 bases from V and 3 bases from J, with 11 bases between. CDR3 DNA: TGTGCCAGCAGCTTTGCCGGGTCCTCTAATGAAAAACTGTTTTTT. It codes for CASSFAGSSNEKLFF.

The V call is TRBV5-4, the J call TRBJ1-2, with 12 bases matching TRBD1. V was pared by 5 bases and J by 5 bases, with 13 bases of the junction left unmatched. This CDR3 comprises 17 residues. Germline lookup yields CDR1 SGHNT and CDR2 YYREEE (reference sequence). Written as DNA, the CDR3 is TGTGCCAGCAGGGGGCTGGGACAGGGGGCCCGGGGGTATGGCTACACCTTC. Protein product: CASRGLGQGARGYGYTF.

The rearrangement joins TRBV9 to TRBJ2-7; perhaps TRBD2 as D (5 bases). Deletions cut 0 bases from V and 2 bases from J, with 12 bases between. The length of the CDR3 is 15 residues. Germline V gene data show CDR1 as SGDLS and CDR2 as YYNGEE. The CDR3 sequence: CASSVGPSSPYEQYF. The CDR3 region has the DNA TGTGCCAGCAGCGTAGGCCCTAGCAGTCCCTACGAGCAGTACTTC.

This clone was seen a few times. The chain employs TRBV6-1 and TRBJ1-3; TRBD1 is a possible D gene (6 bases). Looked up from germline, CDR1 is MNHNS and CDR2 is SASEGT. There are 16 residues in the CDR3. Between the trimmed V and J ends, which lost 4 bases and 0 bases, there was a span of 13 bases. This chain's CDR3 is CASSGSGQNSGNTIYF. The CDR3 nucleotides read TGTGCCAGCAGTGGGAGCGGACAGAACTCTGGAAACACCATATATTTT.

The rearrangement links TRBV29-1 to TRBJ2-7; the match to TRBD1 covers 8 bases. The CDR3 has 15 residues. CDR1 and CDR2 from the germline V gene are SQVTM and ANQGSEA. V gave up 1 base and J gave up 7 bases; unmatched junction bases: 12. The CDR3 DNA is TGCAGCGTTGAAGCCTTAAGGACAGGGCGGTATGAGCAGTACTTC. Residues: CSVEALRTGRYEQYF.

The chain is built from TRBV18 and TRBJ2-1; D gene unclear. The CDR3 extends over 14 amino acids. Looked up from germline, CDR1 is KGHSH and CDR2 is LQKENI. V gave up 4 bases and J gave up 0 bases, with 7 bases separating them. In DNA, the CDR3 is TGTGCCAGCTCACGGAGTAGCTCCTACAATGAGCAGTTCTTC. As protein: CASSRSSSYNEQFF.

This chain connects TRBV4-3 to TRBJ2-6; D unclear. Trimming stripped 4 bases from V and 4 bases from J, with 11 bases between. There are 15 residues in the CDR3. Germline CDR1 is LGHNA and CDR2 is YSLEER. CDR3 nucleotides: TGCGCCAGCAGCCCTACGTCGAAGGGGGCCAACGTCCTGACTTTC. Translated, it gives CASSPTSKGANVLTF.

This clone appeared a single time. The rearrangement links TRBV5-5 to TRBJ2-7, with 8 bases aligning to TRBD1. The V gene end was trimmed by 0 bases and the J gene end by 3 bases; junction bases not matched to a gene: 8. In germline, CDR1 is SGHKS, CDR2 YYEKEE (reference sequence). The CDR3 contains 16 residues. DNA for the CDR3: TGTGCCAGCAGCTTGGGCAGGGGGCGGCTTTACTACGAGCAGTACTTC. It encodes CASSLGRGRLYYEQYF.

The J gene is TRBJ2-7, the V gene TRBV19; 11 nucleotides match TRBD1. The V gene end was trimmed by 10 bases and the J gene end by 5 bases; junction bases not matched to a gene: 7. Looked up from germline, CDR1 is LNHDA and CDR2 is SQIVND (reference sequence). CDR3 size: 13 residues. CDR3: CATRDRGSDEQYF. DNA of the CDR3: TGTGCCACCCGGGACAGGGGGTCAGACGAGCAGTACTTC.

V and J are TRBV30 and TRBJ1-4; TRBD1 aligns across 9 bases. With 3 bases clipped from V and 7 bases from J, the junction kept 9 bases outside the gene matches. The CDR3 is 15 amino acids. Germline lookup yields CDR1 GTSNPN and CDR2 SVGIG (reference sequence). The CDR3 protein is CAWRAGTGFSEKLFF. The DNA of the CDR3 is TGTGCCTGGAGAGCCGGGACAGGGTTTTCTGAAAAACTGTTTTTT. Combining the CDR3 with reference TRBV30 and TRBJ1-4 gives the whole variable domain SQTIHQWPATLVQPVGSPLSLECTVEGTSNPNLYWYRQAAGRGLQLLFYSVGIGQISSEVPQNLSASRPQDRQFILSSKKLLLSDSGFYLCAWRAGTGFSEKLFFGSGTQLSVL.

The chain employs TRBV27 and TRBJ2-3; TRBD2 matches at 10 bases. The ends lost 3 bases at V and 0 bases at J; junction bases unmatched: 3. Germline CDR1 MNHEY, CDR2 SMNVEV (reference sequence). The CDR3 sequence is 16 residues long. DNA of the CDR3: TGTGCCAGCAGTTTGGGGACTAGCGACAGCACAGATACGCAGTATTTT. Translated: CASSLGTSDSTDTQYF.

CDR3 sequence: CASSLSPFSGSVGNEQFF. DNA for the CDR3: TGTGCCAGTAGTCTTAGCCCCTTTAGCGGGAGTGTCGGCAATGAGCAGTTCTTC. V gene TRBV19 combines with J gene TRBJ2-1, with 9 bases identical to TRBD2. Germline assignment: CDR1 LNHDA and CDR2 SQIVND (reference sequence). This CDR3 region has 18 residues. Trimming took 5 bases from V and 6 from J; bases not matched to a gene: 17.

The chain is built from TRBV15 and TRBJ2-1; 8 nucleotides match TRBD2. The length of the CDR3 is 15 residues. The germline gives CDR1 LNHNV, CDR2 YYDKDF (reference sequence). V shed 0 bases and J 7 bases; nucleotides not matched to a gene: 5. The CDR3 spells CATSRDQGGGNEQFF. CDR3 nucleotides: TGTGCCACCAGCAGAGATCAGGGCGGGGGGAATGAGCAGTTCTTC.

The CDR3, as DNA: TGTGCCAGCAGCTTATCCCCGGCGGGAGCTGACACCGGGGAGCTGTTTTTT. Residues: CASSLSPAGADTGELFF. The chain carries TRBV7-2 and TRBJ2-2; 7 nucleotides agree with TRBD2. The germline V gene has CDR1 SGHTA and CDR2 FQGNSA. CDR3 length: 17 residues. The V and J ends lost 2 bases and 3 bases, in that order; junction bases with no gene match: 9.

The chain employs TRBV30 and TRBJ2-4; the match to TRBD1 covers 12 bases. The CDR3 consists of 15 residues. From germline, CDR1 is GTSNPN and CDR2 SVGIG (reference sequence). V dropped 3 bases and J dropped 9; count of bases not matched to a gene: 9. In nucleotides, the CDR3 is TGTGCCTGGAGCCTCTCCGGGACAGGGGGCACCATTCAGTACTTC. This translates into CAWSLSGTGGTIQYF.

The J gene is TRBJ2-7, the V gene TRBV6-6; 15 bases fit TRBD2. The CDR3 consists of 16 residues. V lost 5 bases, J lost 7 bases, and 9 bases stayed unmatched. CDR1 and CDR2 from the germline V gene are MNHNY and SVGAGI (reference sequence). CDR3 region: CASSPGLAGGPGEQYF. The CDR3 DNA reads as TGTGCCAGCAGTCCCGGACTAGCGGGAGGGCCGGGTGAGCAGTACTTC.

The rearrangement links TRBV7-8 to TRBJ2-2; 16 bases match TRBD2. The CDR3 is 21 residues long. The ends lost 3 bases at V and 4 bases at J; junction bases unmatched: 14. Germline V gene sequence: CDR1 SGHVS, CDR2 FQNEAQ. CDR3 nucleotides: TGTGCCAGCAGCTTGCGCCCCCCGGGACTAGCGGGAGGGCCGGGCACCGGGGAGCTGTTTTTT. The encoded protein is CASSLRPPGLAGGPGTGELFF. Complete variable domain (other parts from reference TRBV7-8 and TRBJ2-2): GAGVSQSPRYKVAKRGQDVALRCDPISGHVSLFWYQQALGQGPEFLTYFQNEAQLDKSGLPSDRFFAERPEGSVSTLKIQRTQQEDSAVYLCASSLRPPGLAGGPGTGELFFGEGSRLTVL.

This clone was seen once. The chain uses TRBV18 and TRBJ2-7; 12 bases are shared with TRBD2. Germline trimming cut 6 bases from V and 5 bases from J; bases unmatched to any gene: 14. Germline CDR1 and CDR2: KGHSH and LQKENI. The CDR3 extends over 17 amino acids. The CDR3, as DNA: TGTGCCAGCTCCCACCAGAAGCTAGCGGGAGGGCCCCACGAGCAGTACTTC. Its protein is CASSHQKLAGGPHEQYF.

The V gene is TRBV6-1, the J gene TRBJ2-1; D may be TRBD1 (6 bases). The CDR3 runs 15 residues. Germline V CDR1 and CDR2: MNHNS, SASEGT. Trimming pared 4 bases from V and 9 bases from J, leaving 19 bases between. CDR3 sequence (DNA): TGTGCCAGCAGTGCGAAGACCCTAGGGGACACTGAGCAGTTCTTC. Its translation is CASSAKTLGDTEQFF.

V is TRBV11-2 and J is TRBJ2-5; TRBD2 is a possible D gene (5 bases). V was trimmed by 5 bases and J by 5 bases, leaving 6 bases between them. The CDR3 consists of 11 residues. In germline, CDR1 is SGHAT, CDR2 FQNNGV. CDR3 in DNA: TGTGCCAGCAGCGGCGGGGAGACCCAGTACTTC. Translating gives CASSGGETQYF.

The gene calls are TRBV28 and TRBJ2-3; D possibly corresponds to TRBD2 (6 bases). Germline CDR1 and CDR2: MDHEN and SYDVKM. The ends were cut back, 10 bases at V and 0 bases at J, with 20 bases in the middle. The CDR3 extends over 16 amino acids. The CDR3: CANSPVGRGSTDTQYF. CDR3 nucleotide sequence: TGTGCCAACTCCCCCGTAGGGCGGGGAAGCACAGATACGCAGTATTTT.